The clone carrying this TCR beta chain was seen only a few times. Its cognate antigen is unknown. This sample stems from a study of molecular identifiers for immune sequencing clone quantification. Study conclusions and caveats: The study found clones above 20 RNA copies held over 98% of effector molecules and under 1% in naive cells. Reportedly, one cell's Jurkat TCR RNA was detected within 1,100,000 naive CD8 cells.

The CD8+CD4-CCR7+CD45RA+ phenotype defined the sorted naive CD8 T cells. MiXCR, applied by TCRdb to the PCR reads, yields one record per CDR3 protein. The sample contains 460,000 or so distinct CDR3 sequences, about 21% of which appear only once. CDR3 length: 13 amino acids. V was cut by 6 bases and J by 5 bases, with 14 bases left in between. The sequence derives from a human donor in good health. Some libraries in this study had Jurkat cell RNA spiked in. The chain employs TRBV12-3 or TRBV12-4 and TRBJ2-7, with D tentatively TRBD2 (6 bases). The sequenced material came from naive CD8+ T cells from blood, with Jurkat cell RNA spiked in. Described subset: FACS-sorted CD8+CD4-CCR7+CD45RA+ naive T cells. The CDR3 region has the DNA TGTGCCAGCAGCTACTCGACTAGGAACGAGCAGTACTTC. Its translation is CASSYSTRNEQYF.